The clone carrying this T cell receptor (beta chain) was counted a single time. Its antigen remains unknown. The V segment lost 4 bases and the J segment 1 base; nucleotides outside the gene matches: 14. Germline V gene data show CDR1 as SEHNR and CDR2 as FQNEAQ (reference sequence). This CDR3 contains 18 residues. This sample is drawn from a study of cytomegalovirus exposure and HLA in healthy donors. Study outcomes and limitations: Reports indicated that the classifier achieved high specificity and sensitivity in diagnosing cytomegalovirus status. Across all donors, roughly uniform sequencing depth was an assumption of the presence/absence analyses. Owing to their indistinguishability, certain V segments, notably TRBV6-2 and TRBV6-3, were excluded.

Primers for the PCR totalled 60 Vbeta and 13 Jbeta. Data came from immunoSEQ multiplex PCR; TCRdb stores just in-frame clones and leaves some out. The table includes about 130,000 clones, roughly three quarters detected once. Material for sequencing was PBMCs. This clonotype was obtained from a man in his forties in good health and CMV-seronegative. This chain uses TRBV7-9 with TRBJ2-3; 7 nucleotides align to TRBD2. The CDR3 DNA sequence: TGTGCCAGCAGCTCTCCAGCGTTGGGAGGGGTACGCACAGATACGCAGTATTTT. Residues: CASSSPALGGVRTDTQYF.